This T cell receptor (beta chain) is from a study of early T cells in non-severe SARS-CoV-2 infection. Notes on the study in general: Anti-spike CD8 responses were favored in VDJdb matching, and private and CD4 specificities were missed.

The CDR3 runs 15 residues. The V gene's germline CDR1 is SNHLY and CDR2 FYNNEI. With 4 bases removed from V and 10 bases from J, the gap between germline ends came to 20 bases. This clonotype was seen more than once but under ten times. What it binds is not known. Unique molecular identifiers tagged individual cDNA molecules. TCRdb re-called the 5' RACE reads through MiXCR, storing one row per CDR3 protein. This sample yields 65,000 to 85,000 distinct CDR3 sequences, of which 9% to 10% are seen a single time; around 15% belongs to the top ten. The rearrangement joins TRBV2 to TRBJ2-1; tentatively, D is TRBD2 (6 bases). The receptor comes from an adult who was a healthcare worker with PCR-confirmed SARS-CoV-2 infection or an uninfected control (not recorded which). This material consisted of whole blood, taken at baseline. In DNA, the CDR3 is TGTGCCAGCAGTGTTCGACTAGACGGGTTCGGCGAGCAGTTCTTC. Translated: CASSVRLDGFGEQFF.